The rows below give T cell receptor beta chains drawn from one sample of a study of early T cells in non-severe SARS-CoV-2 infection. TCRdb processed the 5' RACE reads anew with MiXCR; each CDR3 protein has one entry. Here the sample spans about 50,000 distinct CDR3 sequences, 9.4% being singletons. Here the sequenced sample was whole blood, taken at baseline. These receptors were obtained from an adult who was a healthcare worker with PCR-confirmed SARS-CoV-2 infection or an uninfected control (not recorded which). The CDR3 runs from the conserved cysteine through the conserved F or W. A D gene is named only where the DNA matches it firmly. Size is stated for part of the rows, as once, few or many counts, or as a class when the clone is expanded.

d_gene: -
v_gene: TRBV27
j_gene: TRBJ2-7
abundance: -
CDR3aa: CASRSLVEGYEQYF
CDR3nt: TGTGCCAGCAGGTCTCTTGTGGAGGGCTACGAGCAGTACTTC

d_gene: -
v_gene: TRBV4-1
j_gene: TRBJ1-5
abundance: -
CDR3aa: CASSQEGTDTNQPQHF
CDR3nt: TGCGCCAGCAGCCAAGAGGGCACAGATACCAATCAGCCCCAGCATTTT

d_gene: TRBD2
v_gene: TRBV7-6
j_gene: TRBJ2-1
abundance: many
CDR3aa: CASSAGLRDLHEQFF
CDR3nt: TGTGCCAGCAGCGCGGGACTACGCGATTTGCATGAGCAGTTCTTC

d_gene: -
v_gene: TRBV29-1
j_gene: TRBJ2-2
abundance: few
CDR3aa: CSVDGNTGELFF
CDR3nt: TGCAGCGTTGACGGCAACACCGGGGAGCTGTTTTTT

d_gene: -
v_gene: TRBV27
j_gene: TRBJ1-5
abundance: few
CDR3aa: CASLETGQSNQPQHF
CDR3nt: TGTGCCAGCCTTGAGACTGGACAAAGCAATCAGCCCCAGCATTTT

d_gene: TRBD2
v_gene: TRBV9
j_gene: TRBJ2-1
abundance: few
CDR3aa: CASSVEAGGRSYNEQFF
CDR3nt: TGTGCCAGCAGCGTAGAGGCGGGGGGCAGATCCTACAATGAGCAGTTCTTC

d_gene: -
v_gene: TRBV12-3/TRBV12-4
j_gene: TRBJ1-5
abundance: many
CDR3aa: CASSPAGNQPQHF
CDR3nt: TGTGCCAGCAGCCCTGCAGGAAATCAGCCCCAGCATTTT

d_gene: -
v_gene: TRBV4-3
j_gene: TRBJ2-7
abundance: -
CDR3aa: CASSHGTAYEQYF
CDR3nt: TGCGCCAGCAGCCATGGCACAGCTTACGAGCAGTACTTC

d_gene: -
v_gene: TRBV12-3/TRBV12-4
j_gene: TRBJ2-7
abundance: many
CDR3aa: CASALGAGSYEQYF
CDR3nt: TGTGCCAGCGCCCTAGGGGCCGGCTCCTACGAGCAGTACTTC

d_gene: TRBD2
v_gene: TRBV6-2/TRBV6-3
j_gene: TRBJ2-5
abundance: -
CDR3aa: CASRTGTSEETQYF
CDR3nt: TGTGCCAGCAGAACCGGGACTAGCGAAGAGACCCAGTACTTC

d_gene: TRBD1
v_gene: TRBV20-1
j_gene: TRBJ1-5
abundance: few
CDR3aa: CSASSTPGQGNQPQHF
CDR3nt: TGCAGTGCTAGTTCAACGCCGGGACAGGGTAATCAGCCCCAGCATTTT

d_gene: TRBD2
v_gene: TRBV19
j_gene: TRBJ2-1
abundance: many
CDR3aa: CASSISSGGPTYNEQFF
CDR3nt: TGTGCCAGTAGTATTTCTAGCGGGGGCCCCACCTACAATGAGCAGTTCTTC

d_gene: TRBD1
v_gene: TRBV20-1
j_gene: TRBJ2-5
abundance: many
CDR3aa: CSARGGDSVETQYF
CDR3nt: TGCAGTGCTAGAGGTGGGGACAGCGTCGAGACCCAGTACTTC

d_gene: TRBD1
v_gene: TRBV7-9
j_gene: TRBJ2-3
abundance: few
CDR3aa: CASSRRGTGDTDTQYF
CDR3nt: TGTGCCAGCAGCCGGCGAGGGACAGGGGACACAGATACGCAGTATTTT

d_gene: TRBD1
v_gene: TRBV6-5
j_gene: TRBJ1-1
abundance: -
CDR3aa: CASRKGARDAFF
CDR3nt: TGTGCCAGCAGGAAGGGGGCAAGGGATGCTTTCTTT

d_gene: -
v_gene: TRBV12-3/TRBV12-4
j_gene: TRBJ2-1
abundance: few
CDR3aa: CASSFRANEQFF
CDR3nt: TGTGCCAGCAGTTTCCGGGCCAATGAGCAGTTCTTC

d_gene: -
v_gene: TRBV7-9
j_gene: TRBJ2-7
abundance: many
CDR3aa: CASSLNPYEQYF
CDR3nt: TGTGCCAGCAGCTTAAACCCCTACGAGCAGTACTTC

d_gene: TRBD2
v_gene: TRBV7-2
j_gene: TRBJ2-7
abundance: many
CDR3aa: CASSWERGIYEQYF
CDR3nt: TGTGCCAGCAGCTGGGAGCGGGGGATCTACGAGCAGTACTTC

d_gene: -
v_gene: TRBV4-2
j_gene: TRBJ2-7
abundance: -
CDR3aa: CASSQDQDRRPSALYEQYF
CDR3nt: TGTGCCAGCAGCCAAGATCAGGACAGACGTCCCTCCGCTCTTTACGAGCAGTACTTC

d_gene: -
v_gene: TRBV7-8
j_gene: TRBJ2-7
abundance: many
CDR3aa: CASSPGPLYEQYF
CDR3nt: TGTGCCAGCAGCCCCGGACCGTTGTACGAGCAGTACTTC

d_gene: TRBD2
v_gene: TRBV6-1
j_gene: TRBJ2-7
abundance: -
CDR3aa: CASRAFLGLAGDYEQYF
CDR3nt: TGTGCCAGCAGAGCCTTCCTCGGACTAGCGGGAGACTACGAGCAGTACTTC

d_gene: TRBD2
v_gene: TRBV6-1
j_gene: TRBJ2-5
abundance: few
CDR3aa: CASSDSDAIRGLAGEKTQYF
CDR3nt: TGTGCCAGCAGTGATTCGGACGCAATTCGGGGACTAGCGGGAGAAAAGACCCAGTACTTC

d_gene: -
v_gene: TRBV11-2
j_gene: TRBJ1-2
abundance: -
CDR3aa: CASSFTPRRQGNYGYTF
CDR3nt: TGTGCCAGCAGCTTCACACCTCGACGCCAGGGCAACTATGGCTACACCTTC

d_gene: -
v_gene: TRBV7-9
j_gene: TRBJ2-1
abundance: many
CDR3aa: CASSLAGVRDNEQFF
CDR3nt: TGTGCCAGCAGCTTAGCGGGAGTCCGGGACAATGAGCAGTTCTTC

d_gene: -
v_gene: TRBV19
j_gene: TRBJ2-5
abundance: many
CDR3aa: CASSISPETQYF
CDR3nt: TGTGCCAGTAGTATATCCCCAGAGACCCAGTACTTC

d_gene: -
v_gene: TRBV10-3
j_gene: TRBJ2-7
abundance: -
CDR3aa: CAIRDRDSLSYEQYF
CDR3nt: TGTGCCATCAGGGACCGGGACTCCCTCTCCTACGAGCAGTACTTC

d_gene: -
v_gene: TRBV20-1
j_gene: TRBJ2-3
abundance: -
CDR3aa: CSASGGGATDTQYF
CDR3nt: TGCAGTGCTAGTGGTGGGGGGGCCACAGATACGCAGTATTTT

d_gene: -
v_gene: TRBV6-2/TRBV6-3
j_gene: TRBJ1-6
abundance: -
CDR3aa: CASSPTGRRSSYNSPLHF
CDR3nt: TGTGCCAGCAGCCCAACCGGACGTAGGAGCTCCTATAATTCACCCCTCCACTTT

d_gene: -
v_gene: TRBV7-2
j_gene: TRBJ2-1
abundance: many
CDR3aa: CASSLRANSQYNEQFF
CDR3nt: TGTGCCAGCAGCTTACGGGCAAACTCTCAATACAATGAGCAGTTCTTC

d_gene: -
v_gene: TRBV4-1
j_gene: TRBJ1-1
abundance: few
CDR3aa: CASSLNLGNTEAFF
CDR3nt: TGCGCCAGCAGCCTGAACCTGGGGAACACTGAAGCTTTCTTT

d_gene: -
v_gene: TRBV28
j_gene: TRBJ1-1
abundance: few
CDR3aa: CASTFLRGSEAFF
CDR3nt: TGTGCCAGCACCTTCCTGAGGGGCTCTGAAGCTTTCTTT

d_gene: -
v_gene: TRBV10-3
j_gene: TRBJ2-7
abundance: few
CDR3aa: CAISEPGTNSYEQYF
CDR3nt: TGTGCCATCAGTGAGCCGGGGACCAACTCCTACGAGCAGTACTTC

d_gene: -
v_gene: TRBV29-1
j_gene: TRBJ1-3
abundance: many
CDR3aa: CSVERGLGNTIYF
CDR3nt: TGCAGCGTTGAACGGGGGCTTGGAAACACCATATATTTT

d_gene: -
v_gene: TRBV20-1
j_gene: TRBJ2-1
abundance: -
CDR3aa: CSAPRGPSRNEQFF
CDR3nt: TGCAGTGCCCCCCGGGGCCCCTCGCGGAATGAGCAGTTCTTC

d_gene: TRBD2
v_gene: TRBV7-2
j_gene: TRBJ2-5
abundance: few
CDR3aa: CASSPRRLAGQETQYF
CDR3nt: TGTGCCAGCAGCCCCCGGCGACTAGCGGGGCAAGAGACCCAGTACTTC

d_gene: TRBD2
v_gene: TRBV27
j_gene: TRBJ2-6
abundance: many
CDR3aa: CASSYRLAGADGANVLTF
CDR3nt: TGTGCCAGCAGTTACCGACTAGCGGGAGCTGATGGGGCCAACGTCCTGACTTTC

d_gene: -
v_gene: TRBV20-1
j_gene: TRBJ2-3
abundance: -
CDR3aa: CSARDPTRHPDTQYF
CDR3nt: TGCAGTGCTAGAGATCCCACGCGGCACCCAGATACGCAGTATTTT

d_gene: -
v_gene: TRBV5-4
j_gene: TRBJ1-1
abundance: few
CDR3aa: CASSPIGGLNTEAFF
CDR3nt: TGTGCCAGCAGCCCCATAGGAGGGCTGAACACTGAAGCTTTCTTT

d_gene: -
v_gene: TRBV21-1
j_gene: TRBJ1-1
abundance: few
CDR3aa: CASSTGRGGTEAFF
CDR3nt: TGTGCCAGCAGCACAGGCAGGGGGGGCACTGAAGCTTTCTTT

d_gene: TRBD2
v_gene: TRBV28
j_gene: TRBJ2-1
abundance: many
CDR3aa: CASSSLAGGPLNEQFF
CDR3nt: TGTGCCAGCAGTTCCTTAGCGGGAGGGCCTTTGAATGAGCAGTTCTTC

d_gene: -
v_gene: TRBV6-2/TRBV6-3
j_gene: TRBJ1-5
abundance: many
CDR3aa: CASSYSSVAPQHF
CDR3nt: TGTGCCAGCAGTTACTCGAGCGTCGCGCCCCAGCATTTT

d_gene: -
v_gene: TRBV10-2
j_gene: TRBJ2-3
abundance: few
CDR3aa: CASSEKPRGTDTQYF
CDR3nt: TGCGCCAGCAGTGAAAAGCCCCGGGGCACAGATACGCAGTATTTT

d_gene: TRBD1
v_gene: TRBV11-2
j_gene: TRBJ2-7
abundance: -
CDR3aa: CASSFSGTGGSEQYF
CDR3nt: TGTGCCAGCAGCTTTAGTGGGACAGGGGGAAGCGAGCAGTACTTC

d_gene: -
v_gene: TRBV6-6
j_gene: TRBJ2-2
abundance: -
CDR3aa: CASTPDSASGELFF
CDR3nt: TGTGCCAGCACTCCGGACAGCGCGTCCGGGGAGCTGTTTTTT

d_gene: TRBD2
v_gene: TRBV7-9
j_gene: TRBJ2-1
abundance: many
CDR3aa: CASSPIASGSRYNEQFF
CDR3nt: TGTGCCAGCAGCCCCATAGCTAGCGGGAGTCGGTACAATGAGCAGTTCTTC

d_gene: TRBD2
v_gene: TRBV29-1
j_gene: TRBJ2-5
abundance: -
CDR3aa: CSVQTSGNLAQYF
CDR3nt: TGCAGCGTCCAGACTAGCGGGAACTTGGCCCAGTACTTC

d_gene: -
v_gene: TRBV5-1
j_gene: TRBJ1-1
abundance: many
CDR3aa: CASSQNAGVGTEAFF
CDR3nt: TGCGCCAGCAGCCAAAACGCAGGGGTCGGCACTGAAGCTTTCTTT

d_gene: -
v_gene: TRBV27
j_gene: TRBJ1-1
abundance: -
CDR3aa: CASSQTGLGQNTEAFF
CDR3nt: TGTGCCAGCAGTCAGACAGGTTTGGGGCAGAACACTGAAGCTTTCTTT

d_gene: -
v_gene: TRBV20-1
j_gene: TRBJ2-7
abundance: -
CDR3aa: CSASATEPRGEQYF
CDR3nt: TGCAGTGCTAGCGCCACAGAGCCGCGGGGAGAGCAGTACTTC

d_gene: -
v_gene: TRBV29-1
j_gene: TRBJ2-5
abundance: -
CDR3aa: CSVEMGARETQYF
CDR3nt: TGCAGCGTTGAAATGGGGGCCCGAGAGACCCAGTACTTC

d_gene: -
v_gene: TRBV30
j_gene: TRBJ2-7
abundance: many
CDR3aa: CASQTGLSYEQYF
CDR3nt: TGTGCCAGTCAGACGGGACTCTCCTACGAGCAGTACTTC

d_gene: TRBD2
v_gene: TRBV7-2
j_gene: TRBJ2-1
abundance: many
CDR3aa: CASSPRRASGGAGNEQFF
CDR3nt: TGTGCCAGCAGCCCGCGCCGGGCTAGCGGGGGGGCTGGCAATGAGCAGTTCTTC

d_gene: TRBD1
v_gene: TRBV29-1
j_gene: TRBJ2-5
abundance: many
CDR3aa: CSARDRMEETQYF
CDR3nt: TGCAGCGCCCGGGACAGGATGGAGGAGACCCAGTACTTC